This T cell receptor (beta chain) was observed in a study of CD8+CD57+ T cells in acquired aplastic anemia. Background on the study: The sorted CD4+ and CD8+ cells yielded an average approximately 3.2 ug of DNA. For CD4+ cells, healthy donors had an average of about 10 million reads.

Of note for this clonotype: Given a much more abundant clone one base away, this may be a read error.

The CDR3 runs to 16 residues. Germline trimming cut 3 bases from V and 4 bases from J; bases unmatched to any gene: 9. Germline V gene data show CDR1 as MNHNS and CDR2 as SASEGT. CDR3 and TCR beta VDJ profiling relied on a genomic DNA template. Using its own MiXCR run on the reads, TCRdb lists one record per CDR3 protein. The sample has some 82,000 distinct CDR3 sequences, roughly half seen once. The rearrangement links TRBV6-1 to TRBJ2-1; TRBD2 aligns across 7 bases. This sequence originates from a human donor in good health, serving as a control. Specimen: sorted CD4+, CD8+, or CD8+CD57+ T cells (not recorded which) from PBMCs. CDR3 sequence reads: CASSDQSGRRYNEQFF. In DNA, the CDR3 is TGTGCCAGCAGTGATCAGTCCGGGAGGAGGTACAATGAGCAGTTCTTC.